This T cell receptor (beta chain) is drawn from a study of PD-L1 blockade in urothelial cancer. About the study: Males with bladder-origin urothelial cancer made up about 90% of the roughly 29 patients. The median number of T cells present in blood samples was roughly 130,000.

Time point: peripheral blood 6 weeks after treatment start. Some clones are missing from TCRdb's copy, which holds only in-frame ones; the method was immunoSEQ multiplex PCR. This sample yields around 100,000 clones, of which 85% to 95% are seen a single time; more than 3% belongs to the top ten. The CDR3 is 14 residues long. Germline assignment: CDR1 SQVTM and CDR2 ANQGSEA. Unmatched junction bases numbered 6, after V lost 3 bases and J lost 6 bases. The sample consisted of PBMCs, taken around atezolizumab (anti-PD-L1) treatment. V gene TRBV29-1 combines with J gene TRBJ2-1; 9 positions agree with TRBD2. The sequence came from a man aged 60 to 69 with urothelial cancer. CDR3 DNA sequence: TGCAGCGTTGATTATCGTAGCGGGAGCAATGAGCAGTTCTTC. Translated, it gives CSVDYRSGSNEQFF.